The next 23 T cell receptor beta chains were all read from a single sample in a study of cytomegalovirus exposure and HLA in healthy donors (dated by TCRdb to the late 2010s). Preparation of the library involved the immunoSEQ multiplex PCR assay. A mixture of 60 forward primers for TCR Vbeta segments and 13 reverse primers for TCR Jbeta segments was used in the multiplex PCR. TCRdb took over this immuneACCESS table, retaining in-frame rearrangements with V and J assigned. Such tables are incomplete; in checked studies, under half of the missing clones stem from an unresolved V gene, and the remainder is unexplained. Across this sample there are roughly 90,000 clones, with around 70% seen only once. Approximately 20% of the sample goes to the ten largest clones. Material: PBMCs. These receptors all stem from a man aged 30 to 39 in good health and CMV-seropositive.

The rearrangement uses TRBV19 and TRBJ2-7; D is uncertain. Germline-derived CDR1 and CDR2 are LNHDA and SQIVND (reference sequence). The V gene lost 1 base and the J gene lost 0 bases, with 7 bases spanning the gap. The CDR3 sequence is 14 residues long. The CDR3, as DNA: TGTGCCAGTAGTATAGGGCGGAACTCCTACGAGCAGTACTTC. Its protein product is CASSIGRNSYEQYF. Using reference TRBV19 and TRBJ2-7 for the parts outside the CDR3, the full variable domain is DGGITQSPKYLFRKEGQNVTLSCEQNLNHDAMYWYRQDPGQGLRLIYYSQIVNDFQKGDIAEGYSVSREKKESFPLTVTSAQKNPTAFYLCASSIGRNSYEQYFGPGTRLTVT.

This clone turned up a few times. This sequence joins TRBV5-1 and TRBJ1-2, with D maybe TRBD1 (5 bases). This CDR3 comprises 15 residues. Trimming cost V 4 bases and J 4 bases, with 17 bases left between them. Germline V gene sequence: CDR1 SGHRS, CDR2 YFSETQ. The CDR3 sequence is CASSGGTGPPYGYTF. CDR3 coding DNA: TGCGCCAGCAGCGGGGGGACGGGGCCCCCCTATGGCTACACCTTC.

The rearrangement joins TRBV4-1 to TRBJ2-5; 8 positions agree with TRBD1. With V trimmed by 3 bases and J by 5 bases, 8 bases remained unmatched. In germline, CDR1 is MGHRA, CDR2 YSYEKL. This CDR3 is built from 15 residues. For the CDR3, the DNA is TGCGCCAGCAGCCAGGTGGGACAGGTTAGGGAGACCCAGTACTTC. Translating gives CASSQVGQVRETQYF.

The V gene is TRBV5-1, the J gene TRBJ2-3, with 8 nucleotides matching TRBD2. This CDR3 spans 16 amino acids. With 0 bases clipped from V and 2 bases from J, the junction kept 5 bases outside the gene matches. Germline assignment: CDR1 SGHRS and CDR2 YFSETQ. CDR3 DNA: TGCGCCAGCAGCTTGGATGCGGGGGGTGCCACAGATACGCAGTATTTT. This sequence encodes CASSLDAGGATDTQYF.

The chain joins TRBV30 to TRBJ1-1; a weak D match, TRBD1 (6 bases). V lost 4 bases to trimming and J lost 1 base, with 19 bases between them. CDR1 GTSNPN and CDR2 SVGIG come from the germline V gene (reference sequence). The CDR3 extends over 16 amino acids. The CDR3 sequence: CAWTFSPGQGNTEAFF. The DNA for the CDR3 is TGTGCCTGGACTTTCTCACCGGGACAAGGGAACACTGAAGCTTTCTTT.

This clone has a handful of counts. The J gene is TRBJ1-4, the V gene TRBV4-1; D is ambiguous. Trimming removed 4 bases from V and 8 bases from J, with 14 bases in between. This CDR3 has 14 residues. CDR1 MGHRA and CDR2 YSYEKL come from the germline V gene. The CDR3 DNA follows: TGCGCCAGCAGCCGATATTTAGAAGAGGAAAAACTGTTTTTT. Its protein product is CASSRYLEEEKLFF.

The genes are TRBV7-2 and TRBJ2-5; 10 positions match TRBD2. The CDR3 runs 15 residues. CDR1 and CDR2 from the germline V gene are SGHTA and FQGNSA. Germline trimming cut 0 bases from V and 4 bases from J; bases unmatched to any gene: 2. Here the CDR3 DNA reads TGTGCCAGCAGCTTAGCAAGACTAGCGGGAGAGACCCAGTACTTC. This codes for CASSLARLAGETQYF.

To note about this clone: Germline is not matched at one junction end, which may reflect a read error. The chain recombines TRBV2 with TRBJ2-3; 8 nucleotides align to TRBD2. This CDR3 has 13 residues. Germline values: CDR1 SNHLY, CDR2 FYNNEI. CDR3 in DNA: TGTGCCAGCAGGGATAGCGGGGCAGATACACAGTATTTT. Encoded protein: CASRDSGADTQYF.

The chain combines TRBV7-9 with TRBJ2-6; D call uncertain. The CDR3 is 16 amino acids. The germline V gene has CDR1 SEHNR and CDR2 FQNEAQ (reference sequence). V shed 7 bases and J shed 1 base, with 14 bases lying between them. The CDR3 DNA sequence: TGTGCCAGCACCTTCCTCGTCGGTTCTGGGGCCAACGTCCTGACTTTC. This encodes CASTFLVGSGANVLTF.

The CDR3 DNA reads TGTGCCAGCAGCTTGGAGGGGGGGGACAATGAGCAGTTCTTC. Protein sequence: CASSLEGGDNEQFF. The chain couples TRBV5-4 to TRBJ2-1, with D possibly TRBD2 on 7 matching bases. The V end was cut by 0 bases, the J end by 5 bases, with 9 bases between. CDR1 is SGHNT, CDR2 YYREEE, per germline (reference sequence). The CDR3 length is 14 residues.

The chain recombines TRBV12-5 with TRBJ1-5; D uncertain. With 6 bases removed from V and 0 bases from J, the gap between germline ends came to 12 bases. Germline CDR1 LGHNT, CDR2 FRNRAP. This CDR3 region has 15 residues. The CDR3 coding sequence is TGTGCTAGTGGGAGCGACGAACATAGCAATCAGCCCCAGCATTTT. Residues: CASGSDEHSNQPQHF. The entire variable domain, with the rest obtained from reference TRBV12-5 and TRBJ1-5, is as follows: DARVTQTPRHKVTEMGQEVTMRCQPILGHNTVFWYRQTMMQGLELLAYFRNRAPLDDSGMPKDRFSAEMPDATLATLKIQPSEPRDSAVYFCASGSDEHSNQPQHFGDGTRLSIL.

This clone came up once. The rearrangement links TRBV7-9 to TRBJ1-4; D unresolved. The V and J ends lost 5 bases and 5 bases respectively, with 15 bases between them. Germline V lookup: CDR1 SEHNR, CDR2 FQNEAQ (reference sequence). CDR3 length: 15 residues. The CDR3 spells CASSPDWRQNEKLFF. CDR3 sequence (DNA): TGTGCCAGCAGCCCCGATTGGCGGCAAAATGAAAAACTGTTTTTT.

V and J are TRBV6-4 and TRBJ2-1; 10 bases map to TRBD1. The CDR3 length is 18 residues. With V trimmed by 5 bases and J by 8 bases, 18 bases remained unmatched. Germline V gene sequence: CDR1 MRHNA, CDR2 SNTAGT. The CDR3 sequence is CASSKTLQTGGGLYEQFF. CDR3 bases: TGTGCCAGCAGTAAAACCTTACAGACAGGGGGCGGATTATATGAGCAGTTCTTC.

The chain joins TRBV5-6 to TRBJ2-1; no firm D call. V lost 2 bases to trimming and J lost 2 bases, with 8 bases between them. Germline assignment: CDR1 SGHDT and CDR2 YYEEEE. This CDR3 comprises 14 residues. DNA of the CDR3: TGTGCCAGCAGCTTCGGCCTAGCCTACAATGAGCAGTTCTTC. Translation: CASSFGLAYNEQFF.

The table lists this clone with a few counts. V is TRBV14 and J is TRBJ2-7; 8 bases map to TRBD1. The CDR3 has 15 residues. The V and J ends lost 4 bases and 5 bases, in that order; junction bases with no gene match: 10. The V gene's germline CDR1 is SGHDN and CDR2 FVKESK. The CDR3 region is CASSPRGQANHEQYF. As DNA, the CDR3 is TGTGCCAGCAGCCCGCGGGGACAGGCAAACCACGAGCAGTACTTC.

This clone was seen more than once but under ten times. J is TRBJ2-5 and V is TRBV2, with TRBD2 identical over 7 bases. Germline-derived CDR1 and CDR2 are SNHLY and FYNNEI. Unmatched junction bases numbered 2, after V lost 6 bases and J lost 1 base. The CDR3 has 13 residues. The CDR3 reads CASSPSGQETQYF. In DNA, the CDR3 is TGTGCCAGCAGCCCTAGCGGCCAAGAGACCCAGTACTTC.

This clone was observed a few times. The chain links TRBV29-1 to TRBJ1-4; no definite D call. The CDR3 is 13 amino acids. Germline V gene lookup returns CDR1 SQVTM and CDR2 ANQGSEA. V was shortened by 7 bases and J by 0 bases, with 9 bases between the two germline ends. The CDR3: CSAESATNEKLFF. The CDR3 nucleotides read TGCAGCGCGGAGTCCGCAACTAATGAAAAACTGTTTTTT.

The chain employs TRBV6-5 and TRBJ2-2; maybe TRBD1 (6 bases). The V end lost 7 bases, the J end lost 6 bases, and 12 bases lay between the germline ends. The CDR3 loop spans 13 amino acids. Germline CDR1 reads MNHEY; CDR2 reads SVGAGI. CDR3 amino acids: CASNRQASGELFF. The CDR3 coding sequence is TGTGCCAGCAACCGACAGGCTTCCGGGGAGCTGTTTTTT.

The chain links TRBV2 to TRBJ2-7; D perhaps matches TRBD2 (5 bases). Trimming cost V 11 bases and J 2 bases, with 19 bases left between them. The germline V gene has CDR1 SNHLY and CDR2 FYNNEI. The CDR3 runs 14 residues. The CDR3, as DNA: TGTGCCTCAAAAGCGTGGGAGAGGACCTACGAGCAGTACTTC. It is translated as CASKAWERTYEQYF. The entire variable domain, with the rest obtained from reference TRBV2 and TRBJ2-7, is as follows: EPEVTQTPSHQVTQMGQEVILRCVPISNHLYFYWYRQILGQKVEFLVSFYNNEISEKSEIFDDQFSVERPDGSNFTLKIRSTKLEDSAMYFCASKAWERTYEQYFGPGTRLTVT.

The chain links TRBV4-2 to TRBJ1-5; D not resolved. The ends were cut back, 1 base at V and 6 bases at J, with 4 bases in the middle. The CDR3 length is 12 residues. Germline lookup yields CDR1 LGHNA and CDR2 YNFKEQ. CDR3 amino acids: CASSQASQPQHF. DNA of the CDR3: TGTGCCAGCAGCCAAGCATCTCAGCCCCAGCATTTT.

This chain joins TRBV19 and TRBJ1-5, with TRBD1 matching 7 bases. This CDR3 spans 15 amino acids. V was clipped by 5 bases and J by 6 bases; unmatched bases: 10. From germline, CDR1 is LNHDA and CDR2 SQIVND (reference sequence). CDR3 protein: CASSSRRRGLQPQHF. The CDR3 DNA reads as TGTGCCAGTAGTTCCCGTCGGAGGGGGCTTCAGCCCCAGCATTTT.

The chain employs TRBV10-3 and TRBJ1-2; 9 bases are shared with TRBD1. J was trimmed by 2 bases and V by 5 bases; bases with no gene match: 9. Germline V gene sequence: CDR1 ENHRY, CDR2 SYGVKD. CDR3 length: 16 residues. CDR3: CAISPGTGIGNYGYTF. The DNA of the CDR3 is TGTGCCATCAGTCCCGGGACAGGGATCGGCAACTATGGCTACACCTTC.

The chain recombines TRBV2 with TRBJ1-1, with D unclear. The V end was cut by 4 bases, the J end by 10 bases, with 16 bases between. CDR3 length: 13 residues. The V gene's germline CDR1 is SNHLY and CDR2 FYNNEI. The CDR3 nucleotides read TGTGCCAGCAGTGGGAAGAGCGGGAGTGTAGCTTTCTTT. As protein: CASSGKSGSVAFF.